What follows is one T cell receptor beta chain and its context. Sequencing used immunoSEQ multiplex PCR; TCRdb keeps in-frame clones, though not all of them. This table has roughly 2 million clones, more than 90% appearing once. The sample comes from a study of shared clonotypes between healthy human individuals. This CDR3 has 16 residues. V was trimmed by 5 bases and J by 0 bases, leaving 11 bases between them. Germline V lookup: CDR1 WSHSY, CDR2 SAAADI. Sequenced sample: naive CD4+ T cells sorted from blood. The subset was: CD45RA+ positively selected. The chain couples TRBV10-2 to TRBJ2-6; D is unresolved. This TCR was recovered from a man between 18 and 35 years old in good health. The CDR3 region is CASSPWSASGANVLTF. CDR3 coding DNA: TGCGCCAGCAGTCCTTGGAGCGCCTCTGGGGCCAACGTCCTGACTTTC.